This T cell receptor (beta chain) was identified during a study of blood T cell repertoires in COVID-19. Seattle's enrolled individuals joined amid active infection and were then monitored longitudinally. Sequencing used immunoSEQ multiplex PCR; TCRdb keeps in-frame clones, though not all of them. This repertoire shows about 410,000 clones, approximately 89% found once; its top ten account for roughly 1.5%. The CDR3 extends over 14 amino acids. With 0 bases removed from V and 0 bases from J, the gap between germline ends came to 8 bases. Germline V gene sequence: CDR1 GTSNPN, CDR2 SVGIG (reference sequence).

This TCR was sampled from a middle-aged woman with COVID-19, enrolled during active disease. The rearrangement links TRBV30 to TRBJ1-2; D call uncertain. The specimen sequenced was peripheral blood. CDR3 sequence (DNA): TGTGCCTGGAGTGTGGTACGAGCTAACTATGGCTACACCTTC. It specifies CAWSVVRANYGYTF. The variable domain in full, with the rest retrieved from reference TRBV30 and TRBJ1-2, is SQTIHQWPATLVQPVGSPLSLECTVEGTSNPNLYWYRQAAGRGLQLLFYSVGIGQISSEVPQNLSASRPQDRQFILSSKKLLLSDSGFYLCAWSVVRANYGYTFGSGTRLTVV.